A selection of T cell receptor beta chains follows, all from one sample in a study of CD8 T cells in Susac syndrome. TCRdb re-analysed the immunoSEQ multiplex PCR reads in MiXCR, keeping a single row per CDR3 protein. The table lists about 240,000 distinct CDR3 sequences, approximately 95% of them singletons, with about 0.095% in the top ten. Sequenced material: CD4+ T cells from PBMCs. These receptors originate from a human donor with Susac syndrome. Each CDR3 is given with its conserved first and last residue. The D gene is left open where the match is weak. A row's size may be missing; if present it is once, few, many or a size class.

j_call	d_call	v_call	clone_size	cdr3_aa	cdr3_nt
TRBJ1-1	NA	TRBV11-2	NA	CASSLTGGRNTEAFF	TGTGCCAGCAGCTTAACCGGGGGCAGGAACACTGAAGCTTTCTTT
TRBJ2-3	NA	TRBV20-1	NA	CSASSILHTDTQYF	TGCAGTGCTTCTTCAATTCTCCACACAGATACGCAGTATTTT
TRBJ2-1	NA	TRBV5-1	NA	CASNGVPGGNEQFF	TGCGCCAGCAACGGCGTCCCCGGCGGCAATGAGCAGTTCTTC
TRBJ2-5	NA	TRBV18	NA	CASSPPGRKETQYF	TGTGCCAGCTCACCTCCTGGGAGAAAAGAGACCCAGTACTTC
TRBJ2-2	TRBD1	TRBV20-1	NA	CSASPRDSHNTGELFF	TGCAGTGCTAGTCCTCGGGACAGTCACAACACCGGGGAGCTGTTTTTT
TRBJ1-1	NA	TRBV14	NA	CASSQVQGPTEAFF	TGTGCCAGCAGCCAAGTTCAGGGGCCCACTGAAGCTTTCTTT
TRBJ1-2	TRBD1	TRBV6-5	NA	CASSYTTGPYGYTF	TGTGCCAGCAGTTACACGACAGGGCCCTATGGCTACACCTTC
TRBJ2-5	TRBD2	TRBV30	NA	CAWSTLGEGRETQYF	TGTGCCTGGAGTACATTGGGGGAGGGCCGAGAGACCCAGTACTTC
TRBJ2-1	NA	TRBV30	NA	CAWSGAAGEQFF	TGTGCCTGGAGTGGCGCGGCGGGTGAGCAGTTCTTC
TRBJ2-7	NA	TRBV28	NA	CASSPTGGVIYEQYF	TGTGCCAGCAGTCCGACCGGGGGCGTCATCTACGAGCAGTACTTC
TRBJ1-2	NA	TRBV27	few	CASSFGQTYGYTF	TGTGCCAGCAGTTTTGGGCAGACGTATGGCTACACCTTC
TRBJ2-1	TRBD2	TRBV10-3	NA	CAISPRPPGAGGNEQFF	TGTGCCATCAGTCCCCGACCCCCGGGGGCGGGAGGGAATGAGCAGTTCTTC
TRBJ1-1	NA	TRBV5-6	NA	CASSVRGLLTEAFF	TGTGCCAGCAGCGTCCGGGGACTTTTGACTGAAGCTTTCTTT
TRBJ2-5	NA	TRBV6-6	NA	CASSYVGTQVTQYF	TGTGCCAGCAGTTACGTCGGGACTCAGGTCACCCAGTACTTC
TRBJ2-1	NA	TRBV27	NA	CASSYGRSLGNEQFF	TGTGCCAGCAGTTATGGACGGTCTTTGGGGAATGAGCAGTTCTTC
TRBJ1-5	NA	TRBV15	NA	CATSRDGTAQHF	TGTGCCACCAGCAGAGATGGAACGGCCCAGCATTTT
TRBJ2-7	NA	TRBV29-1	NA	CSVAGGGSYEQYF	TGCAGCGTTGCTGGGGGTGGTAGCTACGAGCAGTACTTC
TRBJ1-1	NA	TRBV12-3/TRBV12-4	NA	CASSRITSTEAFF	TGTGCCAGCAGTCGAATTACGTCCACTGAAGCTTTCTTT
TRBJ2-1	NA	TRBV7-3	few	CASSLTSSYNEQFF	TGTGCCAGCAGCTTGACTAGTTCCTACAATGAGCAGTTCTTC
TRBJ2-7	NA	TRBV6-6	NA	CASTLGAGSSPGEQYF	TGTGCCAGCACCCTCGGTGCGGGAAGCAGCCCTGGAGAGCAGTACTTC
TRBJ2-7	NA	TRBV7-9	NA	CASTLPPKFPGPAYEQYF	TGTGCCAGCACCCTCCCCCCTAAATTTCCGGGACCCGCCTACGAGCAGTACTTC
TRBJ2-5	NA	TRBV14	NA	CASSQVWGETQYF	TGTGCCAGCAGCCAAGTCTGGGGAGAGACCCAGTACTTC
TRBJ2-7	TRBD1	TRBV30	once	CAWSVRGREQYF	TGTGCCTGGAGTGTCAGGGGGCGGGAGCAGTACTTC
TRBJ1-1	NA	TRBV12-3/TRBV12-4	NA	CASSYRTVNTEAFF	TGTGCCAGCAGCTACCGGACAGTGAACACTGAAGCTTTCTTT
TRBJ1-2	NA	TRBV27	NA	CASSRDGVYGYTF	TGTGCCAGCAGTAGGGACGGCGTCTATGGCTACACCTTC
TRBJ2-5	NA	TRBV20-1	NA	CSARDPPAQYF	TGCAGTGCTAGAGACCCCCCGGCCCAGTACTTC
TRBJ2-5	NA	TRBV18	NA	CASSNTLTHQETQYF	TGTGCCAGCTCAAACACACTGACCCACCAAGAGACCCAGTACTTC
TRBJ2-3	NA	TRBV2	NA	CASSLPGADTQYF	TGTGCCAGCAGTCTTCCCGGGGCAGATACGCAGTATTTT
TRBJ2-7	NA	TRBV7-3	NA	CASSLTGDYEQYF	TGTGCCAGCAGCTTAACCGGGGACTACGAGCAGTACTTC
TRBJ2-4	NA	TRBV4-2	few	CASSQVGAKNIQYF	TGTGCCAGCAGCCAAGTCGGAGCCAAAAACATTCAGTACTTC
TRBJ1-2	NA	TRBV9	NA	CASSVYGAGGYTF	TGTGCCAGCAGCGTATACGGGGCAGGAGGCTACACCTTC
TRBJ2-6	TRBD1	TRBV29-1	NA	CSVAGTGGSGANVLTF	TGCAGCGTAGCCGGGACAGGGGGGTCTGGGGCCAACGTCCTGACTTTC
TRBJ1-2	NA	TRBV29-1	NA	CSGGGANYGYTF	TGCAGCGGCGGGGGGGCTAACTATGGCTACACCTTC
TRBJ2-3	NA	TRBV30	once	CAWTQGHFTDTQYF	TGTGCCTGGACACAGGGTCACTTCACAGATACGCAGTATTTT
TRBJ2-3	NA	TRBV29-1	NA	CSVTRDNTDTQYF	TGCAGCGTTACCCGGGACAACACAGATACGCAGTATTTT